This T cell receptor (beta chain) was documented in a study of T cell responses to AZD1222 COVID-19 vaccine (dated by TCRdb to the early 2020s). Study-wide context: AZD1222 recipients given second doses at about 4 weeks or at about 12 weeks were pooled, since spike-specific TCR depth and breadth were not found to differ between the two schedules. TCR sequencing covered some 250 trial participants: 207 given two doses of AZD1222 and about 26 given two doses of MenACWY control vaccine. Trial participants were enrolled by age into 18-55, 56-69 and 70-plus year subgroups, with roughly 150, 30 and 60 TCR-sequenced participants respectively.

Remarks on this clone: It has no known antigen specificity. Base qualities were left out, and no much larger clone turns up one base away.

The time point label, read with the paper, signifies: baseline before first vaccination. Vaccinee samples came from UK trials COV001 and COV002, including a single-blind randomized controlled phase 2/3 trial of AZD1222 (ChAdOx1 nCoV-19) in healthy adults. For TCRbeta chain sequencing, PBMC samples were collected from trial participants at day 0 and at day 28 after the second dose. The CDR3 regions of human TCRbeta chains were subjected to immunosequencing. In the source study's methods: TCRs in the repertoires were compared against a reference library of SARS-CoV-2-specific TCRs that had been generated with the MIRA antigen-specificity platform. Breadth was defined as the fraction of unique TCRs that were SARS-CoV-2-associated, and depth was defined as the fraction of total T cells that were SARS-CoV-2-associated. Using the MIRA data, every spike-specific TCR was mapped to the spike region that the TCR reacted to and assigned to either a CD4 or a CD8 class. Log10-transformed breadth and depth values were compared by one-way ANOVA with Sidak's multiple comparisons tests. Sourced from immuneACCESS, this table was stored by TCRdb with only in-frame sequences that have V and J called. A share of the clones is absent; for the studies checked, an unresolved V gene accounts for under half, and the remainder has no known explanation. That table supplies the V and J calls and clone size; D and trimming were determined from the DNA. The sample table contains over 100,000 clones; only one count was recorded for about nine tenths of them. The ten largest clones take up roughly 2.4% of the sample.

The investigation overall reported the following: Only a handful of AZD1222 recipients were SARS-CoV-2 seropositive at baseline, limiting conclusions about previously exposed vaccinees. The 56-69-year group was small, and its depth increase did not reach significance, likely because of low power. No day 14 peak-response samples were available, so repertoires were characterized only after the peak T cell response. Epitopes outside the regions mutated in the B.1.351 and B.1.1.7 variants were reportedly recognized by nearly half of the unique spike-specific TCRs. Participants were mostly white British, with more females than males. The authors suggested clonal diversity may have been underestimated. After two AZD1222 doses, both the breadth and the depth of spike-specific TCRs were significantly higher than at day 0 and than in MenACWY recipients. Vaccine-associated CD4 TCRs spanned the whole spike protein, with dominant responses in regions 160-218 and 743-854.

This clonotype was sampled from an adult in good health. The sample consisted of peripheral blood, taken on day 0 of AZD1222 vaccination.

The nucleotide sequence is TGTGCCATCAGTGAGTCATTAGGGGGTCGGGGCAATCAGCCCCAGCATTTT. This is translated as CAISESLGGRGNQPQHF. This chain joins TRBV10-3 to TRBJ1-5; the best D guess is TRBD1, with 6 bases matching. At the junction V is shortened by 0 bases and J by 2 bases, with 14 bases in between. For CDR1 and CDR2, the germline V gene lists ENHRY and SYGVKD. The CDR3 has 17 amino acids, counting the end cysteine and phenylalanine. CDR3 DNA is the only sequence kept; it has 51 bases, read in frame from the first base.